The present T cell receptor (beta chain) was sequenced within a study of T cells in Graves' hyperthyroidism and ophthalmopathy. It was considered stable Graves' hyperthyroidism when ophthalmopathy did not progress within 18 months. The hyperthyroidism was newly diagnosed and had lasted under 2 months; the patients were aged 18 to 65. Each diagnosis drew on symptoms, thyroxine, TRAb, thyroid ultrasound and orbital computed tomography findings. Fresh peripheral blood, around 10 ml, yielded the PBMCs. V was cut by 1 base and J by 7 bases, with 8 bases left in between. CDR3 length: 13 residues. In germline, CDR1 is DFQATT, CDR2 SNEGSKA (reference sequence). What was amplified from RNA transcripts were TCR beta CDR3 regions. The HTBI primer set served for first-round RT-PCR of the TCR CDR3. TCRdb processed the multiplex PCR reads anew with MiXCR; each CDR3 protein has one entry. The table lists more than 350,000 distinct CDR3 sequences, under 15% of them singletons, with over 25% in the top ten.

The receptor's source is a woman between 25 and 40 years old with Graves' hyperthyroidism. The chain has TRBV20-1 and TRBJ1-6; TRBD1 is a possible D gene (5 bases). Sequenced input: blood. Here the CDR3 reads CSARVTANSPLHF. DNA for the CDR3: TGCAGTGCTAGAGTGACAGCCAATTCACCCCTCCACTTT.